This is a list of T cell receptor beta chains from one sample in a study of shared clonotypes between healthy human individuals. Only in-frame clones appear in the TCRdb table, and some are missing; sequencing was by immunoSEQ multiplex PCR. Among 2 million to 2.5 million clones, over 85% were seen once, and the ten largest hold 0.9% to 1.4%. Sample: naive CD8+ T cells sorted from blood. These TCRs come from a man between 18 and 35 years old in good health. Each CDR3 is given with its conserved first and last residue. D genes are given only for firm matches. Clone size is not always given. Where it is, it says once, few, many or a class for expanded clones.

j_gene: TRBJ2-2; d_gene: -; v_gene: TRBV11-2; abundance: -; CDR3nt: TGTGCCAGCAGAGATGGAGGAGGAGACACCGGGGAGCTGTTTTTT; CDR3aa: CASRDGGGDTGELFF
j_gene: TRBJ1-3; d_gene: TRBD1; v_gene: TRBV6-1; abundance: -; CDR3nt: TGTGCCAGCAGTGAGTGGATCGGGCAGGGGGCTGGAAACACCATATATTTT; CDR3aa: CASSEWIGQGAGNTIYF
j_gene: TRBJ2-1; d_gene: TRBD1; v_gene: TRBV27; abundance: -; CDR3nt: TGTGCCAGCAGCATGTCCGGACAGGGGATCAATGAGCAGTTCTTC; CDR3aa: CASSMSGQGINEQFF
j_gene: TRBJ2-7; d_gene: -; v_gene: TRBV27; abundance: -; CDR3nt: TGTGCCAGCAGTCCGGGACTTGAATGCTACGAGCAGTACTTC; CDR3aa: CASSPGLECYEQYF
j_gene: TRBJ1-1; d_gene: TRBD1; v_gene: TRBV27; abundance: -; CDR3nt: TGTGCCAGTTGGACAGGGAACACTGAAGCTTTCTTT; CDR3aa: CASWTGNTEAFF
j_gene: TRBJ2-7; d_gene: -; v_gene: TRBV5-5; abundance: -; CDR3nt: TGTGCCAGCAGCTTGCGCAGGAGATACGAGCAGTACTTC; CDR3aa: CASSLRRRYEQYF
j_gene: TRBJ2-7; d_gene: TRBD2; v_gene: TRBV6-5; abundance: -; CDR3nt: TGTGCCAGCGCGACTAGCGGGAGGTTCGAGCAGTACTTC; CDR3aa: CASATSGRFEQYF
j_gene: TRBJ2-7; d_gene: -; v_gene: TRBV7-9; abundance: -; CDR3nt: TGTGCCAGCAGCCAACCGACAACCTACGAGCAGTACTTC; CDR3aa: CASSQPTTYEQYF
j_gene: TRBJ2-1; d_gene: -; v_gene: TRBV5-6; abundance: -; CDR3nt: TGTGCCAGCAGCCCAAATTCCCCGGCCCGAGGGCAGTTCTTC; CDR3aa: CASSPNSPARGQFF
j_gene: TRBJ2-7; d_gene: TRBD2; v_gene: TRBV13; abundance: -; CDR3nt: TGTGCCAGCAGCTTAGGAGGCGGGAGCGACGAGCAGTACTTC; CDR3aa: CASSLGGGSDEQYF
j_gene: TRBJ2-2; d_gene: -; v_gene: TRBV6-5; abundance: -; CDR3nt: TGTGCCAGCAGACAGGACCAAGACACCGGGGAGCTGTTTTTT; CDR3aa: CASRQDQDTGELFF
j_gene: TRBJ2-5; d_gene: TRBD1; v_gene: TRBV10-2; abundance: -; CDR3nt: TGCGCCAGCAGTTGGACAGGGACGCAAGAGACCCAGTACTTC; CDR3aa: CASSWTGTQETQYF
j_gene: TRBJ2-7; d_gene: -; v_gene: TRBV11-2; abundance: -; CDR3nt: TGTGCCAGCAGCTTAGAGGTTTGGGGCAGCTACGAGCAGTACTTC; CDR3aa: CASSLEVWGSYEQYF
j_gene: TRBJ2-1; d_gene: -; v_gene: TRBV6-5; abundance: -; CDR3nt: TGTGCCGTCAGGGTCTACGATGAGCAGTTCTTC; CDR3aa: CAVRVYDEQFF
j_gene: TRBJ2-5; d_gene: -; v_gene: TRBV7-8; abundance: -; CDR3nt: TGTGCCAGCAGCTTAGACCAAGAGACCCAGTACTTC; CDR3aa: CASSLDQETQYF
j_gene: TRBJ2-5; d_gene: TRBD2; v_gene: TRBV6-1; abundance: -; CDR3nt: TGTGCCAGCAGTGAATGGACTAGCGGGGGACAAGAGACCCAGTACTTC; CDR3aa: CASSEWTSGGQETQYF
j_gene: TRBJ2-2; d_gene: -; v_gene: TRBV6-5; abundance: -; CDR3nt: TGTGCCAGCAGTTACATTGGGACCCCCTACACCGGGGAGCTGTTTTTT; CDR3aa: CASSYIGTPYTGELFF
j_gene: TRBJ2-7; d_gene: TRBD2; v_gene: TRBV6-6; abundance: -; CDR3nt: TGTGCCAGCAGTTACGGGGGACGCGGGACTACCTACGAGCAGTACTTC; CDR3aa: CASSYGGRGTTYEQYF
j_gene: TRBJ2-5; d_gene: TRBD2; v_gene: TRBV5-4; abundance: -; CDR3nt: TGTGCCAGCAGCAGGACTAGCGGAGAGACCCAGTACTTC; CDR3aa: CASSRTSGETQYF
j_gene: TRBJ2-7; d_gene: -; v_gene: TRBV9; abundance: -; CDR3nt: TGTGCCAGCAGCGATACAGCGATGAGCTACGAGCAGTACTTC; CDR3aa: CASSDTAMSYEQYF
j_gene: TRBJ2-3; d_gene: TRBD1; v_gene: TRBV2; abundance: -; CDR3nt: TGTGCCAGCCGAGGGGGCAGGGACAGGATTTCAGATACGCAGTATTTT; CDR3aa: CASRGGRDRISDTQYF
j_gene: TRBJ1-1; d_gene: TRBD1; v_gene: TRBV28; abundance: -; CDR3nt: TGTGCCAGCAGTCTGCTAGGACAGTCTGCTACAGGGGTGCACACTGAAGCTTTCTTT; CDR3aa: CASSLLGQSATGVHTEAFF
j_gene: TRBJ2-7; d_gene: -; v_gene: TRBV9; abundance: once; CDR3nt: TGTGCCAGCAGCGTAGGGTTTAGTGGCTACGAGCAGTACTTC; CDR3aa: CASSVGFSGYEQYF
j_gene: TRBJ2-7; d_gene: TRBD1; v_gene: TRBV6-5; abundance: once; CDR3nt: TGTGCCAGCAGTGACAGGGGGCCCTACGAGCAGTACTTC; CDR3aa: CASSDRGPYEQYF
j_gene: TRBJ1-1; d_gene: TRBD1; v_gene: TRBV30; abundance: -; CDR3nt: TGTGCCTTTGACAGGGAGGGCACTGAAGCTTTCTTT; CDR3aa: CAFDREGTEAFF
j_gene: TRBJ2-3; d_gene: -; v_gene: TRBV5-1; abundance: -; CDR3nt: TGCGCCAGCAGCTCCGGGACCGTTACCACAGATACGCAGTATTTT; CDR3aa: CASSSGTVTTDTQYF
j_gene: TRBJ1-1; d_gene: TRBD1; v_gene: TRBV19; abundance: -; CDR3nt: TGTGCCAGTGGACAGGGAGAAAACACTGAAGCTTTCTTT; CDR3aa: CASGQGENTEAFF
j_gene: TRBJ1-6; d_gene: -; v_gene: TRBV15; abundance: -; CDR3nt: TGTGCCACCAGCGACGGACCTAATTCACCCCTCCACTTT; CDR3aa: CATSDGPNSPLHF
j_gene: TRBJ2-7; d_gene: TRBD2; v_gene: TRBV29-1; abundance: -; CDR3nt: TGCAGCGTTGCTTTCGGGACTAGCGGCTACGAGCAGTACTTC; CDR3aa: CSVAFGTSGYEQYF
j_gene: TRBJ2-7; d_gene: TRBD1; v_gene: TRBV28; abundance: -; CDR3nt: TGTGCCAGCAGTTTAAGACAGGGATTTTACGAGCAGTACTTC; CDR3aa: CASSLRQGFYEQYF
j_gene: TRBJ2-7; d_gene: -; v_gene: TRBV4-1; abundance: -; CDR3nt: TGCGCCAGCAGCCCAACCCCCAGCTACGAGCAGTACTTC; CDR3aa: CASSPTPSYEQYF
j_gene: TRBJ1-3; d_gene: TRBD1; v_gene: TRBV9; abundance: -; CDR3nt: TGTGCCAGCAGCCCCCGGACAGGGGGAAACACCATATATTTT; CDR3aa: CASSPRTGGNTIYF